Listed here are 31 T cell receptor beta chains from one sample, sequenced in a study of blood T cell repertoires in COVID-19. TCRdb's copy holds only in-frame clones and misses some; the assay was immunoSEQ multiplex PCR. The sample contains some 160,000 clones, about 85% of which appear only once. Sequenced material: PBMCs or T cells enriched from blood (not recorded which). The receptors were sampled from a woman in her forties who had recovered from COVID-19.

CDR3 region: CASSGAENYGYTF. CDR3 coding DNA: TGTGCCAGTAGTGGGGCCGAGAACTATGGCTACACCTTC. V gene TRBV19 combines with J gene TRBJ1-2, with D possibly TRBD1 on 5 matching bases. Germline values: CDR1 LNHDA, CDR2 SQIVND (reference sequence). Between the trimmed V and J ends, which lost 5 bases and 2 bases, there was a span of 9 bases. This CDR3 is built from 13 residues.

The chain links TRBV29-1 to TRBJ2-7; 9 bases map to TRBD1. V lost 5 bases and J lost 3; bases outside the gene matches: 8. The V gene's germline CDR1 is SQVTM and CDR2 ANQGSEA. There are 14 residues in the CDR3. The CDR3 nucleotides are TGCAGCGTTTTAGGGACAGGGATGGGCTACGAGCAGTACTTC. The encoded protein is CSVLGTGMGYEQYF.

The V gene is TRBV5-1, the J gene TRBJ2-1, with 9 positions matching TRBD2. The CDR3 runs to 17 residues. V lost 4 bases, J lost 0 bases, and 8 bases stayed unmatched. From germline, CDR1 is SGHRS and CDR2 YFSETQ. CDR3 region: CASSLPVGLASYNEQFF. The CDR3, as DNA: TGCGCCAGCAGCCTGCCAGTGGGACTAGCCTCCTACAATGAGCAGTTCTTC.

CDR3 amino acids: CASAGGRYQPQHF. The CDR3 DNA reads TGTGCATCGGCGGGGGGCCGCTATCAGCCCCAGCATTTT. The chain uses TRBV19 and TRBJ1-5; possible D gene TRBD1, 6 bases. This CDR3 is 13 amino acids long. Germline V gives CDR1 LNHDA, CDR2 SQIVND (reference sequence). Looking up the rest from reference TRBV19 and TRBJ1-5 gives the full variable domain: DGGITQSPKYLFRKEGQNVTLSCEQNLNHDAMYWYRQDPGQGLRLIYYSQIVNDFQKGDIAEGYSVSREKKESFPLTVTSAQKNPTAFYLCASAGGRYQPQHFGDGTRLSIL.

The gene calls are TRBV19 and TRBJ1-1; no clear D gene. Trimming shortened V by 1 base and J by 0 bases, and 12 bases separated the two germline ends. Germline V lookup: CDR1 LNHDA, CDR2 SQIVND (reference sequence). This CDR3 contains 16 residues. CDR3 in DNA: TGTGCCAGTAGTATAGCACCGAGCCCCATGAACACTGAAGCTTTCTTT. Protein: CASSIAPSPMNTEAFF. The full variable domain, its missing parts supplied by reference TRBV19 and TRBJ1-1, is DGGITQSPKYLFRKEGQNVTLSCEQNLNHDAMYWYRQDPGQGLRLIYYSQIVNDFQKGDIAEGYSVSREKKESFPLTVTSAQKNPTAFYLCASSIAPSPMNTEAFFGQGTRLTVV.

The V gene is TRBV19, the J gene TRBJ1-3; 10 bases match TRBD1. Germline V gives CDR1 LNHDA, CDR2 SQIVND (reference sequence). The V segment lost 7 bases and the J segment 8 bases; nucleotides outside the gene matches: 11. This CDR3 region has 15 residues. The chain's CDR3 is CASTLGQGGGDTIYF. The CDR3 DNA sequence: TGTGCCAGTACCCTCGGACAGGGGGGAGGAGACACCATATATTTT.

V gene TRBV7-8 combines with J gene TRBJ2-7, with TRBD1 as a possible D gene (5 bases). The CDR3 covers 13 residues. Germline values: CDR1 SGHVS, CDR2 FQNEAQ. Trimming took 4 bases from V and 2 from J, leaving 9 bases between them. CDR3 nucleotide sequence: TGTGCCAGCAGCTCCCGGACAACCTACGAGCAGTACTTC. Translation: CASSSRTTYEQYF.

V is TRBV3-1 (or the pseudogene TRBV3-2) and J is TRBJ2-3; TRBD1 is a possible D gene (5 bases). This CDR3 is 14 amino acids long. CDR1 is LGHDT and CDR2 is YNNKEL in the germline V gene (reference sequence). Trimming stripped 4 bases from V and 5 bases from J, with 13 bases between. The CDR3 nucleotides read TGTGCCAGCAGCCCCCATTCTCAGGGAGATACGCAGTATTTT. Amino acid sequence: CASSPHSQGDTQYF.

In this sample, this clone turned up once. The CDR3 reads CASKMDRTVTEAFF. For the CDR3, the DNA is TGTGCCAGCAAAATGGACAGGACCGTCACTGAAGCTTTCTTT. The V call is TRBV6-5, the J call TRBJ1-1; 7 positions agree with TRBD1. From germline, CDR1 is MNHEY and CDR2 SVGAGI. V lost 7 bases and J lost 4; bases outside the gene matches: 9. The CDR3 contains 14 residues.

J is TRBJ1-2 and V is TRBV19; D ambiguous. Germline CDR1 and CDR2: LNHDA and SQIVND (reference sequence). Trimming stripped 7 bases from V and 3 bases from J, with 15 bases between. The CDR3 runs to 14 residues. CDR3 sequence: CASKSGEVYYGYTF. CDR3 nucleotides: TGTGCCAGTAAGAGCGGGGAGGTCTACTATGGCTACACCTTC.

The CDR3 nucleotides are TGTGCCAGCAGCTTGGAAGCGGGGACGCAAGAGACCCAGTACTTC. Translated, it gives CASSLEAGTQETQYF. This chain uses TRBV5-4 with TRBJ2-5; 7 bases match TRBD2. The CDR3 runs 15 residues. Germline V gene sequence: CDR1 SGHNT, CDR2 YYREEE (reference sequence). J lost 2 bases, V lost 0 bases, and 4 bases had no gene match.

This chain's CDR3 is CASSLESAYEQYF. The CDR3 DNA reads TGTGCCAGCAGCTTAGAATCGGCCTACGAGCAGTACTTC. This chain uses TRBV7-9 with TRBJ2-7, with D unclear. Germline CDR1 SEHNR, CDR2 FQNEAQ (reference sequence). Trimming removed 1 base from V and 2 bases from J, with 6 bases in between. This CDR3 has 13 residues. Drawing the rest from reference TRBV7-9 and TRBJ2-7, the complete variable domain is DTGVSQNPRHKITKRGQNVTFRCDPISEHNRLYWYRQTLGQGPEFLTYFQNEAQLEKSRLLSDRFSAERPKGSFSTLEIQRTEQGDSAMYLCASSLESAYEQYFGPGTRLTVT.

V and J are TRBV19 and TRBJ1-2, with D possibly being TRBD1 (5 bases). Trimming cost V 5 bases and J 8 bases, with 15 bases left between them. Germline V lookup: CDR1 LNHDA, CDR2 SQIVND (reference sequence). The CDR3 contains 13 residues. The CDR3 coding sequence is TGTGCCAGTAGTTCGGCTGGGCACAGGGGCTACACCTTC. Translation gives CASSSAGHRGYTF.

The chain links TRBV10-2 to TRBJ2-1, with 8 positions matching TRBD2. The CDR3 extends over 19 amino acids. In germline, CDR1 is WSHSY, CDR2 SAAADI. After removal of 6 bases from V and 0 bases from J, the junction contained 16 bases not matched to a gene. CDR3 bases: TGCGCCAGCAGCCCCGGGATTGCGGCGGGAGGTAGCTCCTACAATGAGCAGTTCTTC. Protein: CASSPGIAAGGSSYNEQFF.

The CDR3 reads CASSGSETGPHRPQHF. The CDR3 DNA follows: TGTGCCAGCAGTGGTTCAGAGACAGGGCCCCATCGGCCCCAGCATTTT. This chain joins TRBV2 and TRBJ1-5; 7 nucleotides match TRBD1. The length of the CDR3 is 16 residues. Germline CDR1 is SNHLY and CDR2 is FYNNEI. Trimming removed 4 bases from V and 9 bases from J; junction bases left unmatched: 15.

The CDR3 region has the DNA TGTGCCAGCAGCCCGATGGGACTAGCGACCCCCTACGAGCAGTACTTC. Protein: CASSPMGLATPYEQYF. V usage is TRBV9 and J usage is TRBJ2-7, with TRBD2 identical over 10 bases. The CDR3 extends over 16 amino acids. The junction had 9 bases not matched to a gene; V was cut back by 4 bases and J by 2 bases. Germline CDR1 reads SGDLS; CDR2 reads YYNGEE.

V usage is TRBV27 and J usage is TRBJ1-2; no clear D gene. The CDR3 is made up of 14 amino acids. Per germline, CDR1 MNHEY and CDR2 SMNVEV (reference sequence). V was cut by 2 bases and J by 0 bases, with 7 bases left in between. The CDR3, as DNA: TGTGCCAGCAGTTTAGGAGGGTCTAACTATGGCTACACCTTC. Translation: CASSLGGSNYGYTF.

This chain's CDR3 is CASGMAGGADTQYF. The CDR3 DNA reads as TGTGCCAGCGGGATGGCGGGGGGGGCAGATACGCAGTATTTT. The genes are TRBV6-5 and TRBJ2-3, with 9 bases matching TRBD2. Germline lookup yields CDR1 MNHEY and CDR2 SVGAGI. The J segment lost 4 bases and the V segment lost 8 bases, leaving 7 bases of the junction unmatched. The CDR3 loop spans 14 amino acids.

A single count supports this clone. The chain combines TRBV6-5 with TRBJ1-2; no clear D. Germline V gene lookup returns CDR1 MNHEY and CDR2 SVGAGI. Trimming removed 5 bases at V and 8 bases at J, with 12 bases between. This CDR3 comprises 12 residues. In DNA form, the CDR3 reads TGTGCCAGCAGTCGTCAAGAGGGCGGCTACACCTTC. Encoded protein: CASSRQEGGYTF.

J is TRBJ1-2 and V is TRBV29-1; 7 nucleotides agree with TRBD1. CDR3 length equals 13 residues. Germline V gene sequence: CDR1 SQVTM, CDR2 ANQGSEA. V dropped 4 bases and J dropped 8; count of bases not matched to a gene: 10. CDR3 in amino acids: CSVVTGAAGGYTF. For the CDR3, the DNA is TGCAGCGTTGTCACAGGGGCCGCAGGAGGCTACACCTTC.

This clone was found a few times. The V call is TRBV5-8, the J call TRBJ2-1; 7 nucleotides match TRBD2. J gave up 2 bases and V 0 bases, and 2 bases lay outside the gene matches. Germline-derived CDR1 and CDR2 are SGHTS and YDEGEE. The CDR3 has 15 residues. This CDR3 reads CASSLVLAAYNEQFF. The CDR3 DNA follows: TGTGCCAGCAGCTTGGTCCTAGCGGCCTACAATGAGCAGTTCTTC.

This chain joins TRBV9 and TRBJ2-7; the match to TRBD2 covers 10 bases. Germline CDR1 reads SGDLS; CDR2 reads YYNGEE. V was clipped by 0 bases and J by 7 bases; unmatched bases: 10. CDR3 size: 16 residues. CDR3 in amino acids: CASSVAGVAGGGEQYF. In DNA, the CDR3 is TGTGCCAGCAGCGTAGCTGGAGTAGCGGGAGGCGGGGAGCAGTACTTC.

DNA of the CDR3: TGTGCCAGCAGTTTTTCCCATTCAGGGACTCAAGATTGGCGGAAGGTGACCCAGTTCTTC. Translating gives CASSFSHSGTQDWRKVTQFF. The chain employs TRBV28 and TRBJ2-1, with D perhaps matching TRBD2 (6 bases). This CDR3 spans 20 amino acids. Germline CDR1 is MDHEN and CDR2 is SYDVKM. The germline V and J ends were trimmed by 3 bases and 13 bases, with 37 bases remaining between them.

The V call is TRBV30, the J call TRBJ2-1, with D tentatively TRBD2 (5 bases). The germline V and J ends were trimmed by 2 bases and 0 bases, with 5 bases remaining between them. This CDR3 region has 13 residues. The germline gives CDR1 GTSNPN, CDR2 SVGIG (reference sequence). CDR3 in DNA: TGTGCCTGGAGTCGGGGCTCCTACAATGAGCAGTTCTTC. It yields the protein CAWSRGSYNEQFF.

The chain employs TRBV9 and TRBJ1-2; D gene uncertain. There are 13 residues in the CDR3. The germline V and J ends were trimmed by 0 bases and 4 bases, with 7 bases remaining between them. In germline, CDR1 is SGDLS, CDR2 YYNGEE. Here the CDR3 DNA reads TGTGCCAGCAGCGTAGATGGAGCCTATGGCTACACCTTC. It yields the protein CASSVDGAYGYTF.

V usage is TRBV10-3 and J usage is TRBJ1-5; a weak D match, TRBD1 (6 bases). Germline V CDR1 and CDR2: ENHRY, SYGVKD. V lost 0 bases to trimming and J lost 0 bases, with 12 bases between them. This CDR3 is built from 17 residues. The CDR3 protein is CAISESEQGYSNQPQHF. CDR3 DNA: TGTGCCATCAGTGAGTCGGAACAGGGATATAGCAATCAGCCCCAGCATTTT.

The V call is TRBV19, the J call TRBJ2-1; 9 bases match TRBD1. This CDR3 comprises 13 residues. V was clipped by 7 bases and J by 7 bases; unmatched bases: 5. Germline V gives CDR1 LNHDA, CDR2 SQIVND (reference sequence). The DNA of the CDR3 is TGTGCCAGTACCTTACAGGGGGCAAATGAGCAGTTCTTC. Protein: CASTLQGANEQFF. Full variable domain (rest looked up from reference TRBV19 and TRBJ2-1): DGGITQSPKYLFRKEGQNVTLSCEQNLNHDAMYWYRQDPGQGLRLIYYSQIVNDFQKGDIAEGYSVSREKKESFPLTVTSAQKNPTAFYLCASTLQGANEQFFGPGTRLTVL.

This CDR3 is CAWALGGSDNEQFF. The CDR3 DNA sequence: TGTGCCTGGGCCCTGGGGGGGTCGGACAATGAGCAGTTCTTC. The chain carries TRBV30 and TRBJ2-1; 7 bases line up with TRBD2. The trim removed 5 bases at V and 5 bases at J, leaving 9 bases unmatched. Looked up from germline, CDR1 is GTSNPN and CDR2 is SVGIG (reference sequence). The CDR3 sequence is 14 residues long.

The CDR3 protein is CASSELGARTDTQYF. The CDR3 nucleotides are TGTGCCAGCAGTGAATTGGGGGCCCGCACAGATACGCAGTATTTT. V is TRBV25-1 and J is TRBJ2-3; possibly TRBD1 for D (6 bases). CDR3 length: 15 amino acids. Germline CDR1 and CDR2: MGHDK and SYGVNS. Trimming left V 1 base short and J 1 base short, with 9 bases between.

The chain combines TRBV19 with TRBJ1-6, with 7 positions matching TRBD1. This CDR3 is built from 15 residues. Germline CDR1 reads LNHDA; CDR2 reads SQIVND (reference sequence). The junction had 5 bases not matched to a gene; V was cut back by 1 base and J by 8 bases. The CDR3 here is CASSIGGGRDSPLHF. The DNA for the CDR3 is TGTGCCAGTAGTATAGGAGGGGGCAGAGATTCACCCCTCCACTTT.

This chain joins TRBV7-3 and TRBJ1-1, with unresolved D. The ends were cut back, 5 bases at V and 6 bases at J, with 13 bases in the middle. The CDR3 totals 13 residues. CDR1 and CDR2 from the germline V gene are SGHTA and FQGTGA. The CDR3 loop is CASSPSREAEAFF. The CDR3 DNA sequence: TGTGCCAGCAGCCCCAGCCGGGAGGCTGAAGCTTTCTTT.